What follows is one T cell receptor beta chain and its context. Its antigen is not known. This record belongs to a study of T cells expressing NK-cell markers. Study context: The study drew TCR beta repertoires from sorted CD3+CD56+NKG2C+, CD3+CD56+NKG2C- and CD3+CD56-NKG2C+ T cells. Of eight sequenced donors, seven were HCMV-seropositive and one HCMV-seronegative. The study's findings and limits: For four donors, these clonotypes were likewise the leading ones in the CD3+CD56-NKG2C+ fraction. Top CD8+ clonotypes included the dominant CD3+CD56+NKG2C+ clonotypes in roughly six donors.

Germline-derived CDR1 and CDR2 are GTSNPN and SVGIG (reference sequence). The CDR3 totals 14 residues. Reprocessing the 5' RACE reads, TCRdb reports a single entry for every CDR3 protein and omits DNA. The listing contains about half a million distinct CDR3 sequences. The clonotype comes from a woman in her forties or fifties in good health. The sample taken for sequencing was blood T cells: a sorted CD56 or NKG2C T cell subset, CD4+ or CD8+ T cells, or bulk PBMC T cells (not recorded which). This chain joins TRBV30 and TRBJ2-4; TCRdb designates TRBD1, a call that cannot be tested without DNA. The CDR3 loop is CAWADVPKGNIQYF.